These T cell receptor beta chains were read from a single sample in a study of blood T cell repertoires in COVID-19. TCRdb keeps only in-frame clones here, not all; method: immunoSEQ multiplex PCR. The sample lists some 190,000 clones; 80% to 90% were seen once. Sample: peripheral blood. The receptors derive from a woman in her seventies with active or convalescent COVID-19. The CDR3 runs from the conserved cysteine through the conserved F or W. Each record gives: J gene, clone size, D gene, V gene, CDR3 DNA, CDR3 protein. A D gene is named only where the DNA matches it firmly. Some rows have no size entry. The others give once, few or many, or a class for an expanded clone.

TRBJ1-4 | NA | NA | TRBV7-9 | TGTGCCAGCAGCTTAGGTCAGGGAACAACTAATGAAAAACTGTTTTTT | CASSLGQGTTNEKLFF
TRBJ2-5 | NA | TRBD2 | TRBV5-1 | TGCGCCAGCAGCGTTAGCGGGAGGGAGACCCAGTACTTC | CASSVSGRETQYF
TRBJ2-6 | NA | TRBD2 | TRBV11-3 | TGTGCCAGCAGCTTAGACCGACTAGCGGGAGCCCCATTCTCTGGGGCCAACGTCCTGACTTTC | CASSLDRLAGAPFSGANVLTF
TRBJ1-5 | once | NA | TRBV21-1 | TGTGCCAGCAGCAAAGGAGTGACAGGGGGCAATCAGCCCCAGCATTTT | CASSKGVTGGNQPQHF
TRBJ1-1 | NA | TRBD1 | TRBV18 | TGTGCCAGCTCAACACAGGGGGCGAGCACTGAAGCTTTCTTT | CASSTQGASTEAFF
TRBJ1-2 | NA | NA | TRBV7-9 | TGTGCCAGCAGCTCTCCTGGAGGACAGCTCTATGGCTACACCTTC | CASSSPGGQLYGYTF
TRBJ2-1 | NA | NA | TRBV12-1 | TGTGCCAGCAGCTTTGCGACTAGCGGGAGGAATCCCATCAATGAGCAGTTCTTC | CASSFATSGRNPINEQFF
TRBJ1-2 | NA | TRBD1 | TRBV5-6 | TGTGCCAGCAGCTTGAACAGGGGGCTTATAGGTTATGGCTACACCTTC | CASSLNRGLIGYGYTF
TRBJ2-2 | NA | TRBD2 | TRBV7-2 | TGTGCCAGCAGCTTAGGGGGACTAGCTGGGGAGCTGTTTTTT | CASSLGGLAGELFF
TRBJ2-7 | NA | NA | TRBV21-1 | TGTGCCAGCCCGGGACTAGCGGTCGACTCCTACGAGCAGTACTTC | CASPGLAVDSYEQYF
TRBJ1-1 | many | NA | TRBV30 | TGTGCCTGGTCTAAAGGACAGTCTTCGAACACTGAAGCTTTCTTT | CAWSKGQSSNTEAFF
TRBJ2-1 | NA | TRBD2 | TRBV7-2 | TGTGCCAGCAGTTCTAGCGGGAGGATGTACAATGAGCAGTTCTTC | CASSSSGRMYNEQFF
TRBJ1-6 | few | NA | TRBV9 | TGTGCCAGCAGCGTAGTGGCAGGGGTTTCACCCCTCCACTTT | CASSVVAGVSPLHF
TRBJ1-1 | NA | NA | TRBV28 | TGTGCCAGCAGTTTCAGGGCGAACACTGAAGCTTTCTTT | CASSFRANTEAFF
TRBJ2-7 | NA | TRBD1 | TRBV28 | TGTGCCAGCAGTTCCCCCGGGACAGGGGCTAGCGAGCAGTACTTC | CASSSPGTGASEQYF
TRBJ2-6 | few | TRBD1 | TRBV6-1 | TGTGCCAGCAGTGAAGGGACAGGTGGGGCCAACGTCCTGACTTTC | CASSEGTGGANVLTF
TRBJ2-3 | NA | TRBD2 | TRBV15 | TGTGCCACCAGCCTAAACCAGCCCCCCACTAGCGGGAGAGCTACAGATACGCAGTATTTT | CATSLNQPPTSGRATDTQYF
TRBJ2-7 | NA | NA | TRBV28 | TGTGCCAGCAGCTCCGGGACACTCCGCTACGAGCAGTACTTC | CASSSGTLRYEQYF
TRBJ2-7 | NA | TRBD2 | TRBV6-6 | TGTGCCAGCAGTTACGAGCCTCAGGGAGGGGAGCAGTACTTC | CASSYEPQGGEQYF
TRBJ2-7 | NA | TRBD2 | TRBV2 | TGTGCCAGCATACCGGGACATGGACTAGCGGGAGTTTCCGAGCAGTACTTC | CASIPGHGLAGVSEQYF
TRBJ2-5 | NA | TRBD2 | TRBV6-1 | TGTGCCAGCAGTGAATCCGGGGGGGGTACCGAGACCCAGTACTTC | CASSESGGGTETQYF
TRBJ2-7 | NA | NA | TRBV6-6 | TGTGCCAGCTGCGGTAGCGGCTACGAGCAGTACTTC | CASCGSGYEQYF